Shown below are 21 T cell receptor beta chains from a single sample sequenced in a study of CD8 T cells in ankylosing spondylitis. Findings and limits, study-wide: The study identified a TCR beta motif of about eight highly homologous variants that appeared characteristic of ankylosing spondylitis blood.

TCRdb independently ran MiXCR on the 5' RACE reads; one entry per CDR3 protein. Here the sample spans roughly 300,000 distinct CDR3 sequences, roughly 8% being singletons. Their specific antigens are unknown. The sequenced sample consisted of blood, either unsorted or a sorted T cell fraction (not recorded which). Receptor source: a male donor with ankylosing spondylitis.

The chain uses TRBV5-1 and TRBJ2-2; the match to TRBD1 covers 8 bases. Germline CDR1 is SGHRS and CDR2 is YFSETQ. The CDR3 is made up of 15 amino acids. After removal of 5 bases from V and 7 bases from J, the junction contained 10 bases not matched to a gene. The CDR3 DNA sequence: TGCGCCAGCAGTAAAGGCAGGGGGCCGATCGGGGAGCTGTTTTTT. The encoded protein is CASSKGRGPIGELFF.

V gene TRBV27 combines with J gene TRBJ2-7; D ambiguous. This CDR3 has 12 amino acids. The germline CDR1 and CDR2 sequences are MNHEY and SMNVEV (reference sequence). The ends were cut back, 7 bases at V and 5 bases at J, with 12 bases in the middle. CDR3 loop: CASTTLGNEQYF. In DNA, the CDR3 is TGTGCCAGCACGACGCTAGGAAACGAGCAGTACTTC.

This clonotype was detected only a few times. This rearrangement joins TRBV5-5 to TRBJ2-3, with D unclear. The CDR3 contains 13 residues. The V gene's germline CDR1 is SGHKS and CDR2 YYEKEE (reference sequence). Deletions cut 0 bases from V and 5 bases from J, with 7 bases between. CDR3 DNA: TGTGCCAGCAGCTTGGGACCGGGAGATACGCAGTATTTT. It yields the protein CASSLGPGDTQYF.

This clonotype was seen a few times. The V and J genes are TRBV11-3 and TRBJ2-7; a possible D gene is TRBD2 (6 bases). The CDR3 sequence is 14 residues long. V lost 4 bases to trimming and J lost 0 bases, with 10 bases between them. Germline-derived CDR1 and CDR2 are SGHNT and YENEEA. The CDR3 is CASSSGENSYEQYF. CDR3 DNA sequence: TGTGCCAGCAGCTCGGGAGAAAACTCCTACGAGCAGTACTTC.

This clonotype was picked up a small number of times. DNA for the CDR3: TGCGCCAGCAGCTGGGGAGGTAATGATGAAAAACTGTTTTTT. As protein: CASSWGGNDEKLFF. This rearrangement joins TRBV5-1 to TRBJ1-4; unclear D gene. Per the germline V gene, CDR1 is SGHRS and CDR2 is YFSETQ. V dropped 3 bases and J dropped 6 bases, with 12 bases sitting between them. This CDR3 is built from 14 residues.

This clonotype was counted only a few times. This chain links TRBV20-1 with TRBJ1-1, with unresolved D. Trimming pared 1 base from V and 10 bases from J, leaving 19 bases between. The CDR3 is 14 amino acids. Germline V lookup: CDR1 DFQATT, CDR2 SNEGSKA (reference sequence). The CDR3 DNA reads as TGCAGTGCTAGAGCGACGGGTTTAAGTGGGAGAGCTTTCTTT. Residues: CSARATGLSGRAFF.

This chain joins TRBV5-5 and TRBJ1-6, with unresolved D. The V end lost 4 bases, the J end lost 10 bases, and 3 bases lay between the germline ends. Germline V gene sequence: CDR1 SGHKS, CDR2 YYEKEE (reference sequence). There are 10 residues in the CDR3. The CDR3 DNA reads TGTGCCAGCAGCAGCTCACCCCTCCACTTT. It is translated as CASSSSPLHF.

The CDR3 reads CAGRQGREETQYF. As DNA, the CDR3 is TGTGCCGGCCGACAGGGGAGGGAAGAGACCCAGTACTTC. This chain connects TRBV6-2 or TRBV6-3 to TRBJ2-5, with a tentative D call TRBD1 (8 bases). Germline CDR1 reads MNHEY; CDR2 reads SVGEGT. This CDR3 comprises 13 residues. Trimming pared 11 bases from V and 3 bases from J, leaving 16 bases between.

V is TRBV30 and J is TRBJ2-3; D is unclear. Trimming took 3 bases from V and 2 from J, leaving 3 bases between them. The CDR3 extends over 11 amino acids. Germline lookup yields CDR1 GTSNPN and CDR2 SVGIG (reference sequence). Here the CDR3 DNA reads TGTGCCTGGAGATACACAGATACGCAGTATTTT. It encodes CAWRYTDTQYF.

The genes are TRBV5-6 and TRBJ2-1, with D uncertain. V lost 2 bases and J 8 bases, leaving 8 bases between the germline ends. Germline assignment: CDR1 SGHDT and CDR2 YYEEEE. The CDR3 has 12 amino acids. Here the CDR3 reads CASSFIVDEQFF. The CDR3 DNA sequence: TGTGCCAGCAGCTTCATTGTTGATGAGCAGTTCTTC.

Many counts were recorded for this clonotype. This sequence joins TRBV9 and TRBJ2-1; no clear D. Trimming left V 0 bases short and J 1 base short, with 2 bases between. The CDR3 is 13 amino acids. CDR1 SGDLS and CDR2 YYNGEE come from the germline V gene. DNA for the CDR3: TGTGCCAGCAGCGTAGGTTCCTACAATGAGCAGTTCTTC. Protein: CASSVGSYNEQFF. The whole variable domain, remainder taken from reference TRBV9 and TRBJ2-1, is DSGVTQTPKHLITATGQRVTLRCSPRSGDLSVYWYQQSLDQGLQFLIQYYNGEERAKGNILERFSAQQFPDLHSELNLSSLELGDSALYFCASSVGSYNEQFFGPGTRLTVL.

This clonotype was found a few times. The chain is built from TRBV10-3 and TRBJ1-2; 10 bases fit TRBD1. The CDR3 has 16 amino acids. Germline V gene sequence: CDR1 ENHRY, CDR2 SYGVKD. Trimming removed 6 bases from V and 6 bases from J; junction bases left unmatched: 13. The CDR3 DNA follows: TGTGCCATCAGCCTCGCGGGGACAGGGGAGGTCCATGGCTACACCTTC. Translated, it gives CAISLAGTGEVHGYTF.

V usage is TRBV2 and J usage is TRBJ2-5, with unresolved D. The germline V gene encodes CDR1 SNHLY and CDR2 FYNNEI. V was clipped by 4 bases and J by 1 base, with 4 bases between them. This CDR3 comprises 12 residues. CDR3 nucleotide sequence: TGTGCCAGCAGTGGGGGCCAAGAGACCCAGTACTTC. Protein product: CASSGGQETQYF.

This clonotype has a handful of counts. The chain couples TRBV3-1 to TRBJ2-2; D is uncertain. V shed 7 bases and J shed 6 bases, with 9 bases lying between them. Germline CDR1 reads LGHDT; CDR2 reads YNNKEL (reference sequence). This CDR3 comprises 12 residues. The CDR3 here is CASTPSAGELFF. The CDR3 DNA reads TGTGCCAGCACCCCTTCGGCCGGGGAGCTGTTTTTT.

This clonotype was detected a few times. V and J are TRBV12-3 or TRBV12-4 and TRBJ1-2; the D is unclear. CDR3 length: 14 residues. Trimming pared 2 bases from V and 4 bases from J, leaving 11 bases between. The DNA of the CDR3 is TGTGCCAGCAGTTTATTCTCCCGGGTCTATGGCTACACCTTC. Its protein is CASSLFSRVYGYTF.

The CDR3 is CASSLEEDTQYF. Written as DNA, the CDR3 is TGCGCCAGCAGCTTGGAGGAAGATACGCAGTATTTT. The chain recombines TRBV5-1 with TRBJ2-3; unclear D gene. The V and J ends lost 0 bases and 5 bases respectively, with 4 bases between them. This CDR3 has 12 amino acids. Germline V gives CDR1 SGHRS, CDR2 YFSETQ.

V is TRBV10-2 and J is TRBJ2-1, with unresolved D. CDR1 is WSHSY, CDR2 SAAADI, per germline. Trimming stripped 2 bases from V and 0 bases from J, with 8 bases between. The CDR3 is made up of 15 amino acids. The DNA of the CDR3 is TGCGCCAGCAGTGAGAGCAGGAACTCCTACAATGAGCAGTTCTTC. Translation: CASSESRNSYNEQFF.

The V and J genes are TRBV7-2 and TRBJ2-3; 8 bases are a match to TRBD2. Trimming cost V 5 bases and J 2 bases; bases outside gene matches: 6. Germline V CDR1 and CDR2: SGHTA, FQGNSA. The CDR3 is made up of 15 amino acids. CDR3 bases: TGTGCCAGCAGCCCGACTAGCGTCTACACAGATACGCAGTATTTT. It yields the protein CASSPTSVYTDTQYF.

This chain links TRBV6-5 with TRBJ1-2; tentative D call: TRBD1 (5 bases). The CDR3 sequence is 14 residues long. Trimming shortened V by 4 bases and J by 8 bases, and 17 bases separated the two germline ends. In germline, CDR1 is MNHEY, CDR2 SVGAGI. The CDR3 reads CASSWGGTAGGYTF. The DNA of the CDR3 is TGTGCCAGCAGTTGGGGAGGGACCGCGGGCGGCTACACCTTC.

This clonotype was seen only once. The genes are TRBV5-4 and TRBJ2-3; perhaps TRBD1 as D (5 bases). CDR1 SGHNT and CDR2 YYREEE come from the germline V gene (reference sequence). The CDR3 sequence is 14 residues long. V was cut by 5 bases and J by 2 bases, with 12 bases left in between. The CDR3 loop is CASRVDMFTDTQYF. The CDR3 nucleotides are TGTGCCAGCAGGGTGGACATGTTCACAGATACGCAGTATTTT.

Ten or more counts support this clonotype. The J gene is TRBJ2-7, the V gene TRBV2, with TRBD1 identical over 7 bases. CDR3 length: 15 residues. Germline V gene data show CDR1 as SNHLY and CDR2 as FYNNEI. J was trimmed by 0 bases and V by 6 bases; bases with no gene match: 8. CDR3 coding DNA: TGTGCCAGCAGCGAACAGGGGATTACCTCCTACGAGCAGTACTTC. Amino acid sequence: CASSEQGITSYEQYF.